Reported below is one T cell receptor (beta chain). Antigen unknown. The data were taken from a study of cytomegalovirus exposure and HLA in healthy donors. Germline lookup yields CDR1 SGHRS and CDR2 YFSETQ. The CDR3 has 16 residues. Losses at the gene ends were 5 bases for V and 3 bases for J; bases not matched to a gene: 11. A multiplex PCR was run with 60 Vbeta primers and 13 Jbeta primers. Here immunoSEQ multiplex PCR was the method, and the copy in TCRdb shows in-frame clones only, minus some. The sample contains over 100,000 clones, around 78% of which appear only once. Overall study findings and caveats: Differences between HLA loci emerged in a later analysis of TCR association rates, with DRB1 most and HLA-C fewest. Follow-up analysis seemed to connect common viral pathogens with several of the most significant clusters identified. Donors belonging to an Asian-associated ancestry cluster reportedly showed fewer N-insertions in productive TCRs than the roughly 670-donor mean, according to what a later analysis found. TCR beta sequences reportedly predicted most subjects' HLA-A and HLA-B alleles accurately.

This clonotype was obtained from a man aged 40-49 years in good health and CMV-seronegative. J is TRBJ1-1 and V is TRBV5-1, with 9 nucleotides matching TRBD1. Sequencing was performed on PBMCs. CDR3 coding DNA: TGCGCCAGCAGTTCTCCACAGGGGGCGGTGGACACTGAAGCTTTCTTT. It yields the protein CASSSPQGAVDTEAFF.